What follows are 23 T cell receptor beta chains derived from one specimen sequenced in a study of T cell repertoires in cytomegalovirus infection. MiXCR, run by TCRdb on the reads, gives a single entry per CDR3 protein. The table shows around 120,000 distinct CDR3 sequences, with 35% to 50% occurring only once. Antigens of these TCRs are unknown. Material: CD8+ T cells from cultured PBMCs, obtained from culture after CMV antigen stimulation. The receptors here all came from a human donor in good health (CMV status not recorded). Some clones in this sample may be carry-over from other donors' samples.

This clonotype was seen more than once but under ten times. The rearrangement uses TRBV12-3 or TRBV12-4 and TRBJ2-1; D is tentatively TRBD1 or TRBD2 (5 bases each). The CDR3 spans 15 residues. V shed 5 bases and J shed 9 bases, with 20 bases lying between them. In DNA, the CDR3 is TGTGCCAGCAGTCTCATTGGTGGGGGATTCGGTGAGCAGTTCTTC. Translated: CASSLIGGGFGEQFF.

Written as DNA, the CDR3 is TGTGCCAGCAGTTTCGGGACAGTAAATCAGCCCCAGCATTTT. This gives the protein CASSFGTVNQPQHF. The V call is TRBV12-3 or TRBV12-4, the J call TRBJ1-5, with 7 nucleotides matching TRBD1. After removal of 3 bases from V and 4 bases from J, the junction contained 3 bases not matched to a gene. The CDR3 contains 14 residues.

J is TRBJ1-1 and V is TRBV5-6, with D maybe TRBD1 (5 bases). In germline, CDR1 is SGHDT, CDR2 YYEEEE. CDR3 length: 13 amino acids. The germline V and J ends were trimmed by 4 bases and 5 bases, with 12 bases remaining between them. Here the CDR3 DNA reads TGTGCCAGCAGCCCAGGGACGGTGACTGAAGCTTTCTTT. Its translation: CASSPGTVTEAFF.

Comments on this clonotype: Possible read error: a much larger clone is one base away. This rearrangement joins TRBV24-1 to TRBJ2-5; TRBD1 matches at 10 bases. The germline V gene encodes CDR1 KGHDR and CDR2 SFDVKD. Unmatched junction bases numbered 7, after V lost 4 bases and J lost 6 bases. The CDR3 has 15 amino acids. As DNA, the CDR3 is TGTGCCACCAGTGAGCGGACAGGGGGGGAAAAGACCCAGTACTTC. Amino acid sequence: CATSERTGGEKTQYF.

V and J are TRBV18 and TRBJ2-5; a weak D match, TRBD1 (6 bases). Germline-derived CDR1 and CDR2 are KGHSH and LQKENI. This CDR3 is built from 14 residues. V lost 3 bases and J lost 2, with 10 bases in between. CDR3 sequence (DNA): TGTGCCAGCTCACCCGGACAGAAACAAGAGACCCAGTACTTC. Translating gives CASSPGQKQETQYF.

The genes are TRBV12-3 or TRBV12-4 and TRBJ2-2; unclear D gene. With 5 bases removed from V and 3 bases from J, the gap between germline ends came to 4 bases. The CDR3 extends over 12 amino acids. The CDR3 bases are TGTGCCAGCAGTCCCTACACCGGGGAGCTGTTTTTT. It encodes CASSPYTGELFF.

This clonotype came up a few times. The CDR3 reads CASSLGTGLEAFF. For the CDR3, the DNA is TGTGCCAGCAGCTTGGGGACAGGTCTGGAAGCTTTCTTT. This chain links TRBV11-3 with TRBJ1-1, with TRBD1 matching 8 bases. The CDR3 covers 13 residues. V dropped 3 bases and J dropped 8; count of bases not matched to a gene: 5. Germline V CDR1 and CDR2: SGHNT, YENEEA.

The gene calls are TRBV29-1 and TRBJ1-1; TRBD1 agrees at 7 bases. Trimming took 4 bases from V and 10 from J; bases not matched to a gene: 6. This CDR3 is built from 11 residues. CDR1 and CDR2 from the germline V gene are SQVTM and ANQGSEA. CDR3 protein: CSVADNRGAFF. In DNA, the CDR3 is TGCAGCGTTGCTGATAACAGGGGAGCTTTCTTT.

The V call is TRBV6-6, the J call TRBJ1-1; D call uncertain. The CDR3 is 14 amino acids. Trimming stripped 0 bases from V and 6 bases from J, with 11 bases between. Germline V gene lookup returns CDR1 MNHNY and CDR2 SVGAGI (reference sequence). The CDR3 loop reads CASSYSNLGPEAFF. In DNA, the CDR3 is TGTGCCAGCAGTTACTCGAATCTTGGGCCTGAAGCTTTCTTT.

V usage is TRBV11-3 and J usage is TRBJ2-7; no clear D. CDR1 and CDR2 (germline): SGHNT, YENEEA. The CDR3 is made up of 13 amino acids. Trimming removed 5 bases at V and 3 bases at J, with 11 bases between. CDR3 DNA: TGTGCCAGCAGCCCCCGTTTAGGCTACGAGCAGTACTTC. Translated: CASSPRLGYEQYF.

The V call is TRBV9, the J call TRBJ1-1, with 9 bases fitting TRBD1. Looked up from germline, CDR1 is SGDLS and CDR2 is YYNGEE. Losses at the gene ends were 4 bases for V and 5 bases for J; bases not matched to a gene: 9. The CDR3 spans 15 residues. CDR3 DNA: TGTGCCAGCAGCCCCCAGGACAGGGGTATTACTGAAGCTTTCTTT. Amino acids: CASSPQDRGITEAFF.

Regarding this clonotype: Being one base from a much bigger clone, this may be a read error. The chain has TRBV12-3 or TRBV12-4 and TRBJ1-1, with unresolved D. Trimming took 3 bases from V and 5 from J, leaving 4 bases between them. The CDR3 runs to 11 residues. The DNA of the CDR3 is TGTGCCAGCAGTTTTTCAACTGAAGCTTTCTTT. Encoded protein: CASSFSTEAFF.

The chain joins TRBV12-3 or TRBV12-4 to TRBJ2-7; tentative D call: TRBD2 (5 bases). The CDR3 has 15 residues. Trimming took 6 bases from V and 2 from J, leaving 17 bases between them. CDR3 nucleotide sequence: TGTGCCAGCAGCACACATTCAGGAGGCCCCTACGAGCAGTACTTC. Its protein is CASSTHSGGPYEQYF.

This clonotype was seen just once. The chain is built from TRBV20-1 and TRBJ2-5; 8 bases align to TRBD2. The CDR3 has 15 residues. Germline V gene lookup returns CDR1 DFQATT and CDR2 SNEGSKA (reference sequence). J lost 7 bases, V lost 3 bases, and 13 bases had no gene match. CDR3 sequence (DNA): TGCAGTGCTAGCTTCGGACTAGCTTGGGCTGGGACCCAGTACTTC. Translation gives CSASFGLAWAGTQYF.

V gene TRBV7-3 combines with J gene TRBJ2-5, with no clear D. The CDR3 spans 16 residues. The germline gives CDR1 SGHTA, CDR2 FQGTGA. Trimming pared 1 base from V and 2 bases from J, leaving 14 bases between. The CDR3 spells CASSLNPPGSQETQYF. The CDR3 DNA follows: TGTGCCAGCAGCTTAAACCCCCCGGGCAGTCAAGAGACCCAGTACTTC.

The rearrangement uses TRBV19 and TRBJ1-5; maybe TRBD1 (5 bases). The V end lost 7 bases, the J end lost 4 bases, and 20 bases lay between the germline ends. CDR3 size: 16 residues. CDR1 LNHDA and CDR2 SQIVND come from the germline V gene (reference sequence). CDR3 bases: TGTGCCAGTACCTCAATACTGGGGGGTCCTAATCAGCCCCAGCATTTT. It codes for CASTSILGGPNQPQHF.

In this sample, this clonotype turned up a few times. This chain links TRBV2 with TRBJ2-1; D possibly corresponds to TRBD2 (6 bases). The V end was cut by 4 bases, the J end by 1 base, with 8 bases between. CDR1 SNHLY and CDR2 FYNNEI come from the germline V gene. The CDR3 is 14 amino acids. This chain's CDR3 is CASSGGTSYNEQFF. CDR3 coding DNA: TGTGCCAGCAGTGGGGGGACTTCCTACAATGAGCAGTTCTTC. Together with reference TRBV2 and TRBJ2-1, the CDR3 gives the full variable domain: EPEVTQTPSHQVTQMGQEVILRCVPISNHLYFYWYRQILGQKVEFLVSFYNNEISEKSEIFDDQFSVERPDGSNFTLKIRSTKLEDSAMYFCASSGGTSYNEQFFGPGTRLTVL.

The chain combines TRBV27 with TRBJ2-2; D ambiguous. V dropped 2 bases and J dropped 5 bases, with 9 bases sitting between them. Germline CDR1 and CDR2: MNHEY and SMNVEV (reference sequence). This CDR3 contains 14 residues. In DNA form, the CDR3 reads TGTGCCAGCAGTTTACTCGGTAATACCGGGGAGCTGTTTTTT. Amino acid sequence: CASSLLGNTGELFF.

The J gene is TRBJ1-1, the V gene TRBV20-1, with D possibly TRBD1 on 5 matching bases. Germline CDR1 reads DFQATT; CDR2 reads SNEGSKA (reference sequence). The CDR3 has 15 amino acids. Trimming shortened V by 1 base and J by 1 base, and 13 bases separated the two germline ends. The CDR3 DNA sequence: TGCAGTGCTAGAGCCCCCGGGACCGAGAACACTGAAGCTTTCTTT. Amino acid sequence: CSARAPGTENTEAFF.

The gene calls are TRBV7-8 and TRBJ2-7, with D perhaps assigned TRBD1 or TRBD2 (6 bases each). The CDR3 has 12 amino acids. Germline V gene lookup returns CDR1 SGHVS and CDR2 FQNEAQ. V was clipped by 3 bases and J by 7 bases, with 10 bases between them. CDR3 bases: TGTGCCAGCAGCTTGGGGGGCTCGGAGCAGTACTTC. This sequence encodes CASSLGGSEQYF.

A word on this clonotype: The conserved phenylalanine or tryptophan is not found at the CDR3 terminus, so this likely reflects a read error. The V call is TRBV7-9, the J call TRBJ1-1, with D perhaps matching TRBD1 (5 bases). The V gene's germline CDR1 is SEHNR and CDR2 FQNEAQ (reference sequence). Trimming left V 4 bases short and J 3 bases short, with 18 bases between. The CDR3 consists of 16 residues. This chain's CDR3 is CASSSTATRRDTEAFS. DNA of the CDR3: TGTGCCAGCAGCTCGACCGCCACCCGCAGGGACACTGAAGCTTTCTCT.

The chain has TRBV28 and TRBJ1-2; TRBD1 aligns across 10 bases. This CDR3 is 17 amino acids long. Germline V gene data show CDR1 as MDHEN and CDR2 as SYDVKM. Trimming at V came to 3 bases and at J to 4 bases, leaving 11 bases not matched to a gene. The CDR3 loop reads CASSFAGTGDPIYGYTF. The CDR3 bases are TGTGCCAGCAGTTTTGCCGGGACAGGGGACCCTATCTATGGCTACACCTTC.

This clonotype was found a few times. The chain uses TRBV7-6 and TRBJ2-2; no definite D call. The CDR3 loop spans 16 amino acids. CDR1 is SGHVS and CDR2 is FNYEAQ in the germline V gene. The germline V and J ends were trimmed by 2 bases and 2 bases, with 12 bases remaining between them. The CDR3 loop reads CASSLYPRVNTGELFF. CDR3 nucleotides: TGTGCCAGCAGCTTATATCCCCGGGTCAACACCGGGGAGCTGTTTTTT.